This TCR beta chain was recorded in a study of blood T cell repertoires in COVID-19. Study summary: The United States, Italy and Spain supplied acute and convalescent COVID-19 samples. In each case, the material was cDNA or gDNA derived from T cells, B-cell-depleted T cells, or PBMCs.

In the original processing: Estimation of nucleated cell counts was performed using reference gene primer amplification. Sequencing was performed with immunoSEQ multiplex PCR; in TCRdb, only in-frame clones are kept and a portion is missing. V, J and clone size were drawn from that table, and D and trimming were deduced from the DNA. There are some 230,000 clones in the sample; around 83% occur only once, and 0.85% to 1% lies in the top ten. V dropped 0 bases and J dropped 7 bases, with 12 bases sitting between them. The germline CDR1 and CDR2 sequences are LGHNA and YNFKEQ. The length of the CDR3 is 14 residues.

The TCR comes from a man aged 40-55 years with acute or convalescent COVID-19. This chain connects TRBV4-2 to TRBJ1-2, with D perhaps TRBD1 (5 bases). Sequencing input: peripheral blood. The DNA for the CDR3 is TGTGCCAGCAGCCAAGATAGCCAGGGTAGTGGCTACACCTTC. This encodes CASSQDSQGSGYTF.